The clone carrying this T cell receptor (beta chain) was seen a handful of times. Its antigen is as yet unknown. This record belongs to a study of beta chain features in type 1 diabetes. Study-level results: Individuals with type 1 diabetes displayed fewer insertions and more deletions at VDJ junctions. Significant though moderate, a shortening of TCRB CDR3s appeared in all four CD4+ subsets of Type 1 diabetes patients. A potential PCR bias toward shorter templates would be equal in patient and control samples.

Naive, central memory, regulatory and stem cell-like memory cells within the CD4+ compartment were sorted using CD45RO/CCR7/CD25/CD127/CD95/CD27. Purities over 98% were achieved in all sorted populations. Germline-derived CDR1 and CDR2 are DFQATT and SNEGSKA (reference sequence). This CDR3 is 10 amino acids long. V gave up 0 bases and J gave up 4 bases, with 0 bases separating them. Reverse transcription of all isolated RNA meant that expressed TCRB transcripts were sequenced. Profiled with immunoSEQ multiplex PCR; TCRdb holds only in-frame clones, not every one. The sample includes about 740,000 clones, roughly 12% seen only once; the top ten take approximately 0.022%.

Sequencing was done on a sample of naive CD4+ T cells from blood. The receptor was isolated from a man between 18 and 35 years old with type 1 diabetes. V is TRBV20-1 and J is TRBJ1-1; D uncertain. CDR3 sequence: CSARDTEAFF. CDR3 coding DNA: TGCAGTGCTAGAGACACTGAAGCTTTCTTT.